These 11 T cell receptor beta chains came from one sample sequenced in a study of T cell changes during pregnancy in multiple sclerosis. Sequencing used immunoSEQ multiplex PCR; TCRdb keeps in-frame clones, though not all of them. Found here are 70,000 to 100,000 clones, approximately 92% of them singletons; the top ten hold around 4.5%. Sequencing was performed on peripheral blood, taken in the first trimester of pregnancy. The receptor set was obtained from a female donor with multiple sclerosis, enrolled in a pregnancy study.

On this clone itself: The sample holds other DNA sequences that translate to the same CDR3. This chain uses TRBV9 with TRBJ2-5; tentative D call: TRBD2 (5 bases). The V gene's germline CDR1 is SGDLS and CDR2 YYNGEE. Trimming removed 2 bases at V and 2 bases at J, with 10 bases between. The CDR3 length is 14 residues. The CDR3 bases are TGTGCCAGCAGCGTCGGCGGAGGACAAGAGACCCAGTACTTC. It yields the protein CASSVGGGQETQYF.

The chain recombines TRBV5-8 with TRBJ2-3; D perhaps matches TRBD2 (6 bases). Germline CDR1 is SGHTS and CDR2 is YDEGEE. V lost 0 bases, J lost 2 bases, and 22 bases lay in between. The CDR3 has 19 amino acids. The CDR3 reads CASSLGEVLASPDTDTQYF. The DNA for the CDR3 is TGTGCCAGCAGCTTGGGAGAGGTACTAGCTTCCCCAGACACAGATACGCAGTATTTT.

The chain recombines TRBV19 with TRBJ1-5; 8 bases are shared with TRBD1. Trimming at V came to 7 bases and at J to 4 bases, leaving 9 bases not matched to a gene. The length of the CDR3 is 15 residues. Germline CDR1 LNHDA, CDR2 SQIVND (reference sequence). The CDR3 protein is CASNPDRAGNQPQHF. DNA of the CDR3: TGTGCCAGTAACCCGGACAGGGCCGGGAATCAGCCCCAGCATTTT.

V usage is TRBV6-8 and J usage is TRBJ2-2, with D perhaps TRBD2 (6 bases). The CDR3 contains 17 residues. V lost 2 bases to trimming and J lost 3 bases, with 16 bases between them. Germline loops: CDR1 MNHGY, CDR2 SAAAGT. The CDR3 is CASSYRFGGAHTGELFF. DNA of the CDR3: TGTGCCAGCAGTTACCGCTTCGGCGGGGCGCACACCGGGGAGCTGTTTTTT.

This clone appeared a single time. The rearrangement joins TRBV19 to TRBJ1-3; D not resolved. The germline CDR1 and CDR2 sequences are LNHDA and SQIVND (reference sequence). This CDR3 spans 13 amino acids. V lost 6 bases and J 0 bases, leaving 6 bases between the germline ends. DNA of the CDR3: TGTGCCAGTAGACAGCACTCTGGAAACACCATATATTTT. Amino acid sequence: CASRQHSGNTIYF.

The chain couples TRBV7-9 to TRBJ2-7, with a tentative D call TRBD2 (5 bases). V lost 5 bases, J lost 7 bases, and 15 bases lay in between. The CDR3 has 13 amino acids. Germline V gene data show CDR1 as SEHNR and CDR2 as FQNEAQ (reference sequence). The CDR3 loop reads CASSPTGPGEQYF. Written as DNA, the CDR3 is TGTGCCAGCAGCCCCACCGGACCGGGAGAGCAGTACTTC.

This rearrangement joins TRBV7-3 to TRBJ1-6; D perhaps matches TRBD1 (5 bases). Trimming left V 5 bases short and J 7 bases short, with 12 bases between. This CDR3 contains 14 residues. CDR1 and CDR2 from the germline V gene are SGHTA and FQGTGA. Written as DNA, the CDR3 is TGTGCCAGCAGCCCTCAGGGTGGAAATTCACCCCTCCACTTT. It yields the protein CASSPQGGNSPLHF.

The count of this clone is one. The chain links TRBV7-9 to TRBJ1-1; D perhaps matches TRBD1 (6 bases). The CDR3 has 16 amino acids. Germline loops: CDR1 SEHNR, CDR2 FQNEAQ (reference sequence). Trimming cost V 5 bases and J 5 bases, with 21 bases left between them. Here the CDR3 DNA reads TGTGCCAGCAGCAAGTACCCCAGGGGACCAGGGACTGAAGCTTTCTTT. This codes for CASSKYPRGPGTEAFF.

The chain uses TRBV9 and TRBJ2-7, with 11 bases aligning to TRBD1. CDR1 is SGDLS and CDR2 is YYNGEE in the germline V gene. The CDR3 runs 15 residues. V lost 3 bases and J lost 5; bases outside the gene matches: 7. As DNA, the CDR3 is TGTGCCAGCAGCGCCGGGACAGGGGGTTACGACGAGCAGTACTTC. It is translated as CASSAGTGGYDEQYF.

This chain uses TRBV27 with TRBJ2-7; D is perhaps TRBD2 (6 bases). Germline CDR1 MNHEY, CDR2 SMNVEV (reference sequence). CDR3 length: 11 amino acids. V gave up 4 bases and J gave up 5 bases, with 6 bases separating them. CDR3 loop: CASSWGDEQYF. CDR3 DNA: TGTGCCAGCAGTTGGGGGGACGAGCAGTACTTC.

The rearrangement joins TRBV14 to TRBJ2-4; the match to TRBD2 covers 7 bases. Germline V CDR1 and CDR2: SGHDN, FVKESK. The ends lost 2 bases at V and 0 bases at J; junction bases unmatched: 10. The CDR3 extends over 18 amino acids. The DNA of the CDR3 is TGTGCCAGCAGCCAAATCTACGGGGGGAACCTAGCCAAAAACATTCAGTACTTC. Translating it yields CASSQIYGGNLAKNIQYF.